The next 17 T cell receptor beta chains were all read from a single sample in a study of T cell repertoires in aging, cancer and after chemotherapy. The template was genomic DNA from peripheral blood, not RNA. TRB rearrangements spanning V, D and J were amplified using mixed TRB-A/B primers. A single record per CDR3 protein comes from TCRdb applying MiXCR to the multiplex PCR reads. The sample gives around 9,500 distinct CDR3 sequences, nearly 55% of which show up once; 20% to 25% is in the top ten. Sample: blood. The receptors originated from a human donor in good health.

The rearrangement links TRBV18 to TRBJ2-3; no definite D call. Trimming stripped 0 bases from V and 0 bases from J, with 1 base between. Germline V CDR1 and CDR2: KGHSH, LQKENI. The length of the CDR3 is 13 residues. This CDR3 is CASSPPSTDTQYF. In nucleotides, the CDR3 is TGTGCCAGCTCACCACCTAGCACAGATACGCAGTATTTT.

This clonotype was found a few times. The chain is built from TRBV5-4 and TRBJ2-5; 7 bases are shared with TRBD1. From germline, CDR1 is SGHNT and CDR2 YYREEE (reference sequence). Losses at the gene ends were 0 bases for V and 2 bases for J; bases not matched to a gene: 4. The CDR3 has 15 residues. As DNA, the CDR3 is TGTGCCAGCAGCTTGGAATTGACAGGGCAAGAGACCCAGTACTTC. It codes for CASSLELTGQETQYF.

This chain joins TRBV15 and TRBJ1-5; D not resolved. V was cut by 3 bases and J by 9 bases, with 9 bases left in between. There are 12 residues in the CDR3. Germline values: CDR1 LNHNV, CDR2 YYDKDF (reference sequence). The CDR3 region is CATSRLNGPQHF. CDR3 DNA: TGTGCCACCAGCAGGTTAAACGGGCCCCAGCATTTT.

Turning to this clonotype: One junction end disagrees with the germline gene, perhaps due to a read error. The chain couples TRBV6-6 to TRBJ2-3, with a possible D match to TRBD1 (5 bases). The germline V gene encodes CDR1 MNHNY and CDR2 SVGAGI (reference sequence). The CDR3 is 13 residues long. The DNA for the CDR3 is TGTACCAGCAGCCGCCAGGGAACAGATACGCAGTATTTT. Protein sequence: CTSSRQGTDTQYF.

The CDR3 spells CASSLLSWEQFF. The CDR3, as DNA: TGTGCCAGCAGCTTGTTGTCGTGGGAGCAGTTCTTC. This sequence joins TRBV5-4 and TRBJ2-1; D uncertain. CDR1 and CDR2 (germline): SGHNT, YYREEE (reference sequence). The V end lost 1 base, the J end lost 10 bases, and 9 bases lay between the germline ends. The CDR3 is 12 residues long. Full variable domain (outside the CDR3, taken from reference TRBV5-4 and TRBJ2-1): ETGVTQSPTHLIKTRGQQVTLRCSSQSGHNTVSWYQQALGQGPQFIFQYYREEENGRGNFPPRFSGLQFPNYSSELNVNALELDDSALYLCASSLLSWEQFFGPGTRLTVL.

The genes are TRBV19 and TRBJ2-2, with TRBD2 as a possible D gene (6 bases). Germline V gene lookup returns CDR1 LNHDA and CDR2 SQIVND (reference sequence). This CDR3 region has 14 residues. The germline V and J ends were trimmed by 7 bases and 3 bases, with 12 bases remaining between them. The CDR3 DNA reads as TGTGCCAGTATGGAGCGGGCGTACACCGGGGAGCTGTTTTTT. It encodes CASMERAYTGELFF.

This clonotype was seen a handful of times. The chain is built from TRBV7-6 and TRBJ2-1; 9 positions agree with TRBD1. The CDR3 spans 15 residues. Unmatched junction bases numbered 4, after V lost 1 base and J lost 6 bases. Germline assignment: CDR1 SGHVS and CDR2 FNYEAQ. CDR3: CASSLVGQGGNEQFF. The CDR3 coding sequence is TGTGCCAGCAGCTTAGTGGGACAGGGCGGCAATGAGCAGTTCTTC.

V is TRBV24-1 and J is TRBJ2-3; 7 bases align to TRBD2. The CDR3 is 15 amino acids. CDR1 KGHDR and CDR2 SFDVKD come from the germline V gene. The J segment lost 2 bases and the V segment lost 6 bases, leaving 7 bases of the junction unmatched. The CDR3, as DNA: TGTGCCACCAGTTCCGCGGGGGAACACACAGATACGCAGTATTTT. This codes for CATSSAGEHTDTQYF.

This clonotype was counted a few times. The chain recombines TRBV30 with TRBJ1-1; D is perhaps TRBD1 (5 bases). Looked up from germline, CDR1 is GTSNPN and CDR2 is SVGIG (reference sequence). V shed 4 bases and J shed 11 bases, with 17 bases lying between them. CDR3 length: 12 residues. CDR3 protein: CAWTFSDTQAFF. CDR3 in DNA: TGTGCCTGGACCTTCTCGGACACCCAGGCTTTCTTT.

The chain is built from TRBV4-2 and TRBJ2-1, with TRBD2 matching 16 bases. This CDR3 comprises 20 residues. CDR1 is LGHNA, CDR2 YNFKEQ, per germline. V was clipped by 3 bases and J by 2 bases; unmatched bases: 10. CDR3 DNA sequence: TGTGCCAGCAGCCAGGCCACGGGGACTAGCGGGAGGGTAACCTACAATGAGCAGTTCTTC. Encoded protein: CASSQATGTSGRVTYNEQFF.

This rearrangement joins TRBV18 to TRBJ1-1; the D gene is possibly TRBD1 (6 bases). Trimming stripped 0 bases from V and 2 bases from J, with 13 bases between. Looked up from germline, CDR1 is KGHSH and CDR2 is LQKENI. The CDR3 covers 16 residues. The CDR3 DNA sequence: TGTGCCAGCTCACCACCGGGTAGGACAGCTAACACTGAAGCTTTCTTT. Its protein product is CASSPPGRTANTEAFF. The variable domain in full, completed from reference TRBV18 and TRBJ1-1, reads NAGVMQNPRHLVRRRGQEARLRCSPMKGHSHVYWYRQLPEEGLKFMVYLQKENIIDESGMPKERFSAEFPKEGPSILRIQQVVRGDSAAYFCASSPPGRTANTEAFFGQGTRLTVV.

The chain uses TRBV19 and TRBJ2-1, with 10 bases matching TRBD1. The CDR3 length is 15 residues. Germline CDR1 LNHDA, CDR2 SQIVND (reference sequence). The V gene end was trimmed by 4 bases and the J gene end by 6 bases; junction bases not matched to a gene: 6. The CDR3, as DNA: TGTGCCAGTAGTACCCAGGGACAGGGGCGCAATGAGCAGTTCTTC. The encoded protein is CASSTQGQGRNEQFF.

The chain combines TRBV5-6 with TRBJ2-7; D possibly corresponds to TRBD1 (6 bases). V was trimmed by 4 bases and J by 7 bases, leaving 21 bases between them. CDR1 and CDR2 (germline): SGHDT, YYEEEE. The CDR3 consists of 15 residues. CDR3 region: CASSRGGHQTGEQYF. CDR3 sequence (DNA): TGTGCCAGCAGCCGAGGGGGACACCAAACGGGAGAGCAGTACTTC. The full variable domain, its missing parts supplied by reference TRBV5-6 and TRBJ2-7, is DAGVTQSPTHLIKTRGQQVTLRCSPKSGHDTVSWYQQALGQGPQFIFQYYEEEERQRGNFPDRFSGHQFPNYSSELNVNALLLGDSALYLCASSRGGHQTGEQYFGPGTRLTVT.

V usage is TRBV29-1 and J usage is TRBJ2-1; 7 bases match TRBD2. The CDR3 totals 13 residues. Germline CDR1 reads SQVTM; CDR2 reads ANQGSEA. V shed 3 bases and J 8 bases; nucleotides not matched to a gene: 7. CDR3 loop: CSVDGGGTDEQFF. In DNA form, the CDR3 reads TGCAGCGTTGATGGGGGAGGGACGGATGAGCAGTTCTTC.

This clonotype was counted between two and nine times. The chain couples TRBV27 to TRBJ1-2; tentative D call: TRBD1 (5 bases). Germline lookup yields CDR1 MNHEY and CDR2 SMNVEV (reference sequence). Trimming took off 3 bases at V and 6 bases at J, with 11 bases between the two ends. This CDR3 comprises 13 residues. The CDR3 protein is CASSLWVGDGYTF. Here the CDR3 DNA reads TGTGCCAGCAGTTTGTGGGTGGGGGATGGCTACACCTTC.

The CDR3 loop is CATSDHTGQGTDTQYF. In DNA, the CDR3 is TGTGCCACCAGTGACCACACGGGACAGGGGACAGATACGCAGTATTTT. J is TRBJ2-3 and V is TRBV24-1; 10 bases line up with TRBD1. CDR3 length: 16 amino acids. Trimming removed 4 bases from V and 3 bases from J; junction bases left unmatched: 6. CDR1 is KGHDR, CDR2 SFDVKD, per germline.

The chain carries TRBV5-6 and TRBJ1-6; a possible D gene is TRBD1 (6 bases). V lost 9 bases and J lost 6, with 13 bases in between. The germline CDR1 and CDR2 sequences are SGHDT and YYEEEE. This CDR3 is 13 amino acids long. The CDR3 region has the DNA TGTGCCACCTGGGGGGGGGCTAATTCACCCCTCCACTTT. It specifies CATWGGANSPLHF.